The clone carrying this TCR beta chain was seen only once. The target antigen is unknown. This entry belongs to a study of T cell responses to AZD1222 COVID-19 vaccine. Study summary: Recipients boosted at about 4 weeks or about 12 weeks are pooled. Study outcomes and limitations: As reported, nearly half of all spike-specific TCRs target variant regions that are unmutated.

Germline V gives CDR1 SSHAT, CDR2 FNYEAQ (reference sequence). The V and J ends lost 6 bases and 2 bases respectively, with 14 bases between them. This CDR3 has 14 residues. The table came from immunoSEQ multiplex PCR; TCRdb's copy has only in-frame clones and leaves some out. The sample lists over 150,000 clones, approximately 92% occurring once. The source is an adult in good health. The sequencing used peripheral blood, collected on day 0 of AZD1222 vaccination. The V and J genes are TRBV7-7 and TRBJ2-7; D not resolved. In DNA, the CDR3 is TGTGCCAGCAGTTTCACGACCCCCCCCTACGAGCAGTACTTC. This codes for CASSFTTPPYEQYF.